These 25 T cell receptor beta chains originate from one sample sequenced in a study of beta chain features in type 1 diabetes. The study, taken as a whole, reports: Moderate but significant shortening of TCRB CDR3s was recorded in all four CD4+ subsets from Type 1 diabetes patients.

For these TCRs, the target antigens are not known. Investigators reverse transcribed all isolated RNA, so they sequenced expressed TCRB transcripts. Profiled with immunoSEQ multiplex PCR; TCRdb holds only in-frame clones, not every one. The table shows 300,000 to 350,000 clones, with roughly 14% occurring only once. Sequencing was performed on naive CD4+ T cells from blood. The origin of the receptors is a woman aged 18-35 years with type 1 diabetes.

The V and J genes are TRBV2 and TRBJ2-7; 7 bases agree with TRBD2. Germline V lookup: CDR1 SNHLY, CDR2 FYNNEI. With V trimmed by 7 bases and J by 2 bases, 8 bases remained unmatched. The CDR3 contains 14 residues. CDR3 nucleotides: TGTGCCAGCAAGGTTGAGCGGGGAACCTACGAGCAGTACTTC. Protein product: CASKVERGTYEQYF.

For the CDR3, the DNA is TGTGCCAGCAGCTTAGGACCGTTCAGGTCGAGCACCGGGGAGCTGTTTTTT. This codes for CASSLGPFRSSTGELFF. This chain links TRBV7-8 with TRBJ2-2; D is unresolved. This CDR3 contains 17 residues. Germline V CDR1 and CDR2: SGHVS, FQNEAQ. V lost 1 base, J lost 4 bases, and 16 bases lay in between.

The chain combines TRBV7-2 with TRBJ2-7; weak D call: TRBD1 (5 bases). CDR1 and CDR2 (germline): SGHTA, FQGNSA. CDR3 length: 14 amino acids. The V and J ends lost 2 bases and 1 base respectively, with 9 bases between them. The chain's CDR3 is CASSLQGGSYEQYV. The CDR3 DNA follows: TGTGCCAGCAGCTTACAGGGTGGTTCCTACGAGCAGTACGTC.

The J gene is TRBJ1-2, the V gene TRBV5-1, with D unclear. Germline-derived CDR1 and CDR2 are SGHRS and YFSETQ. Between the trimmed V and J ends, which lost 0 bases and 1 base, there was a span of 4 bases. This CDR3 is built from 13 residues. This chain's CDR3 is CASSLADNYGYTF. The DNA for the CDR3 is TGCGCCAGCAGCTTGGCAGATAACTATGGCTACACCTTC.

This clone was counted only a few times. The V call is TRBV11-2, the J call TRBJ2-5; 7 bases are a match to TRBD1. After removal of 1 base from V and 5 bases from J, the junction contained 7 bases not matched to a gene. The V gene's germline CDR1 is SGHAT and CDR2 FQNNGV. This CDR3 contains 15 residues. The CDR3 DNA reads as TGTGCCAGCAGCTTAGTAGGGACCAGGGGGGAGACCCAGTACTTC. Amino acid sequence: CASSLVGTRGETQYF.

The genes are TRBV19 and TRBJ1-4, with a tentative D call TRBD1 (6 bases). There are 14 residues in the CDR3. CDR1 is LNHDA, CDR2 SQIVND, per germline (reference sequence). Trimming took off 5 bases at V and 8 bases at J, with 15 bases between the two ends. The CDR3 DNA sequence: TGTGCCAGTAGTTTCGGGGGGCTCGGAGAAAAACTGTTTTTT. It yields the protein CASSFGGLGEKLFF.

The sample holds a few counts of this clone. V is TRBV11-3 and J is TRBJ2-1, with D possibly TRBD2 on 6 matching bases. This CDR3 spans 14 amino acids. V was pared by 4 bases and J by 10 bases, with 17 bases between. Germline values: CDR1 SGHNT, CDR2 YENEEA. The CDR3 sequence is CASSSLASGGEQFF. CDR3 DNA: TGTGCCAGCAGCTCTCTAGCGAGTGGGGGGGAGCAGTTCTTC.

Note on this clone: Additional DNA sequences in this sample encode the identical CDR3. The chain employs TRBV6-5 and TRBJ2-2; 10 positions match TRBD2. CDR1 MNHEY and CDR2 SVGAGI come from the germline V gene. The CDR3 covers 16 residues. J lost 0 bases, V lost 2 bases, and 0 bases had no gene match. This CDR3 is CASSYGTSANTGELFF. The CDR3 coding sequence is TGTGCCAGCAGTTACGGGACTAGCGCGAACACCGGGGAGCTGTTTTTT.

The genes are TRBV7-3 and TRBJ2-5; the match to TRBD2 covers 7 bases. After removal of 5 bases from V and 2 bases from J, the junction contained 11 bases not matched to a gene. Germline lookup yields CDR1 SGHTA and CDR2 FQGTGA. The CDR3 runs to 16 residues. DNA for the CDR3: TGTGCCAGCAGCCAGATGGGGCGGGAGATACAAGAGACCCAGTACTTC. Translated: CASSQMGREIQETQYF.

For this clone: The junction differs from germline at one of its ends, possibly a read error. V is TRBV27 and J is TRBJ2-1, with TRBD2 matching over 8 bases. The CDR3 totals 18 residues. In germline, CDR1 is MNHEY, CDR2 SMNVEV (reference sequence). The CDR3 sequence is CASSISAGEGLPRNEQFF. CDR3 nucleotide sequence: TGTGCCAGCAGTATATCAGCGGGAGAGGGTCTACCTAGGAATGAGCAGTTCTTC.

This clone showed up just once. This chain joins TRBV5-1 and TRBJ1-4, with TRBD1 matching over 8 bases. The CDR3 has 16 residues. Per germline, CDR1 SGHRS and CDR2 YFSETQ. J gave up 7 bases and V 4 bases, and 12 bases lay outside the gene matches. In nucleotides, the CDR3 is TGCGCCAGCAGCCGATTAGGGACAGGCTCCTTTGAAAAACTGTTTTTT. Translated: CASSRLGTGSFEKLFF.

The V call is TRBV5-4, the J call TRBJ2-7; 10 bases match TRBD2. Germline V lookup: CDR1 SGHNT, CDR2 YYREEE (reference sequence). The CDR3 is made up of 16 amino acids. The junction had 9 bases not matched to a gene; V was cut back by 0 bases and J by 6 bases. CDR3 in DNA: TGTGCCAGCAGCTTGGGAGCCGGGACTAGCGCGTCCGAGCAGTACTTC. This sequence encodes CASSLGAGTSASEQYF.

The chain employs TRBV5-4 and TRBJ2-1; TRBD2 matches at 12 bases. V trimming: 4 bases; J trimming: 0 bases; junction bases outside the gene matches: 8. From germline, CDR1 is SGHNT and CDR2 YYREEE (reference sequence). The CDR3 extends over 18 amino acids. In nucleotides, the CDR3 is TGTGCCAGCAGCAAGGGACTAGCGGGCCCTAGCTCCTACAATGAGCAGTTCTTC. Amino acid sequence: CASSKGLAGPSSYNEQFF.

There are a few counts of this clone. This sequence joins TRBV11-3 and TRBJ2-2; D is ambiguous. This CDR3 has 13 residues. Trimming cost V 1 base and J 5 bases, with 5 bases left between them. Germline lookup yields CDR1 SGHNT and CDR2 YENEEA. CDR3 amino acids: CASSLAGTGELFF. The CDR3 DNA follows: TGTGCCAGCAGCTTAGCCGGGACCGGGGAGCTGTTTTTT.

This clone was seen a few times. J is TRBJ2-5 and V is TRBV5-1; D gene uncertain. V was trimmed by 4 bases and J by 1 base, leaving 5 bases between them. This CDR3 is 12 amino acids long. Looked up from germline, CDR1 is SGHRS and CDR2 is YFSETQ. CDR3 protein: CASSLLQETQYF. CDR3 nucleotide sequence: TGCGCCAGCAGCCTCCTCCAAGAGACCCAGTACTTC.

This clone showed up just a few times. The rearrangement uses TRBV5-6 and TRBJ2-1; 9 nucleotides match TRBD1. Germline loops: CDR1 SGHDT, CDR2 YYEEEE. After removal of 2 bases from V and 2 bases from J, the junction contained 2 bases not matched to a gene. The CDR3 has 15 amino acids. The CDR3 sequence: CASSLGDRAYNEQFF. The CDR3 DNA is TGTGCCAGCAGCTTAGGGGACAGGGCCTACAATGAGCAGTTCTTC. The full variable domain, with the rest looked up from reference TRBV5-6 and TRBJ2-1, is DAGVTQSPTHLIKTRGQQVTLRCSPKSGHDTVSWYQQALGQGPQFIFQYYEEEERQRGNFPDRFSGHQFPNYSSELNVNALLLGDSALYLCASSLGDRAYNEQFFGPGTRLTVL.

This clone has just a few counts. This chain links TRBV7-9 with TRBJ2-4, with unresolved D. Trimming stripped 3 bases from V and 15 bases from J, with 18 bases between. Germline CDR1 and CDR2: SEHNR and FQNEAQ (reference sequence). This CDR3 has 13 amino acids. For the CDR3, the DNA is TGTGCCAGCAGCTTGAACTCAAAGGAGTGGCGGTACTTC. Protein: CASSLNSKEWRYF. Complete variable domain (other parts from reference TRBV7-9 and TRBJ2-4): DTGVSQNPRHKITKRGQNVTFRCDPISEHNRLYWYRQTLGQGPEFLTYFQNEAQLEKSRLLSDRFSAERPKGSFSTLEIQRTEQGDSAMYLCASSLNSKEWRYFGAGTRLSVL.

This clone was seen a few times. This sequence joins TRBV5-4 and TRBJ2-7, with 7 bases lining up with TRBD1. The CDR3 is 13 residues long. V gave up 2 bases and J gave up 2 bases; unmatched junction bases: 1. Per the germline V gene, CDR1 is SGHNT and CDR2 is YYREEE (reference sequence). The CDR3: CASSFDRAYEQYV. In nucleotides, the CDR3 is TGTGCCAGCAGCTTCGACAGGGCCTACGAGCAGTACGTC.

The chain uses TRBV11-2 and TRBJ2-5; TRBD2 agrees at 7 bases. Trimming at V came to 5 bases and at J to 2 bases, leaving 11 bases not matched to a gene. The germline V gene has CDR1 SGHAT and CDR2 FQNNGV. The CDR3 covers 16 residues. DNA for the CDR3: TGTGCCAGCAGCCGGGGACTACTAGCGCAGCAAGAGACCCAGTACTTC. Protein: CASSRGLLAQQETQYF.

V and J are TRBV30 and TRBJ1-3; the D is unclear. Germline V gene lookup returns CDR1 GTSNPN and CDR2 SVGIG (reference sequence). There are 12 residues in the CDR3. V gave up 0 bases and J gave up 7 bases, with 7 bases separating them. CDR3 nucleotides: TGTGCCTGGAGTGTAAGTCGGAACACCATATATTTT. Protein sequence: CAWSVSRNTIYF.

A few counts support this clone. The chain combines TRBV29-1 with TRBJ2-1; maybe TRBD1 (6 bases). The germline V and J ends were trimmed by 7 bases and 4 bases, with 11 bases remaining between them. The CDR3 has 12 amino acids. Germline values: CDR1 SQVTM, CDR2 ANQGSEA. This chain's CDR3 is CSGIRGYNEQFF. CDR3 coding DNA: TGCAGCGGGATTAGGGGGTACAATGAGCAGTTCTTC.

V and J are TRBV7-8 and TRBJ2-3, with D unclear. Germline V gene sequence: CDR1 SGHVS, CDR2 FQNEAQ. CDR3 length: 14 amino acids. V was shortened by 2 bases and J by 2 bases, with 8 bases between the two germline ends. CDR3 nucleotide sequence: TGTGCCAGCAGCTTACAGGCGCTCACAGATACGCAGTATTTT. It is translated as CASSLQALTDTQYF.

This clone was found a few times. The V gene is TRBV5-1, the J gene TRBJ2-7; 8 bases are a match to TRBD2. CDR3 size: 14 residues. The V gene's germline CDR1 is SGHRS and CDR2 YFSETQ. J gave up 0 bases and V 4 bases, and 3 bases lay outside the gene matches. The CDR3 spells CASSREGSSYEQYF. The CDR3 DNA reads as TGCGCCAGCAGCCGGGAGGGGAGCTCCTACGAGCAGTACTTC.

The sample holds a few counts of this clone. The chain links TRBV6-5 to TRBJ2-7; D remains ambiguous. CDR1 MNHEY and CDR2 SVGAGI come from the germline V gene. Trimming cost V 10 bases and J 7 bases, with 8 bases left between them. This CDR3 is built from 9 residues. The CDR3 DNA is TGTGCCAACGAATGGGAGCAGTACGTC. Protein product: CANEWEQYV.

There are a few counts of this clone. Other nucleotide sequences in the sample specify the same CDR3. The gene calls are TRBV7-9 and TRBJ2-1; the D gene is possibly TRBD1 (5 bases). With 3 bases removed from V and 8 bases from J, the gap between germline ends came to 5 bases. The CDR3 consists of 11 residues. Germline V gene sequence: CDR1 SEHNR, CDR2 FQNEAQ (reference sequence). The CDR3 is CASSFRDEQFF. In DNA, the CDR3 is TGTGCCAGCAGCTTCAGGGATGAGCAGTTCTTC.